Each of the 24 T cell receptor beta chains below was sequenced from the same sample in a study of blood T cell repertoires in COVID-19. Measured with immunoSEQ multiplex PCR; TCRdb has only the in-frame clones, and not every one. Of roughly 130,000 clones listed, approximately 83% are singletons. Material: peripheral blood. These TCRs come from a woman over 75 with acute or convalescent COVID-19.

The V call is TRBV7-3, the J call TRBJ2-1; 9 nucleotides line up with TRBD1. V was clipped by 4 bases and J by 4 bases; unmatched bases: 5. The CDR3 consists of 15 residues. Looked up from germline, CDR1 is SGHTA and CDR2 is FQGTGA. DNA of the CDR3: TGTGCCAGCAGCTCCGACAGGGGGGAATACAATGAGCAGTTCTTC. It encodes CASSSDRGEYNEQFF.

The chain employs TRBV2 and TRBJ2-5; 13 bases fit TRBD2. V shed 4 bases, J shed 4 bases, and the junction held 3 bases outside the gene matches. The CDR3 has 15 amino acids. Germline values: CDR1 SNHLY, CDR2 FYNNEI. The chain's CDR3 is CASSGRLAGGETQYF. CDR3 DNA: TGTGCCAGCAGTGGGAGACTAGCGGGGGGAGAGACCCAGTACTTC.

This chain uses TRBV3-1 (or the pseudogene TRBV3-2) with TRBJ1-3, with 9 bases lining up with TRBD1. From germline, CDR1 is LGHDT and CDR2 YNNKEL (reference sequence). J lost 0 bases, V lost 4 bases, and 7 bases had no gene match. The CDR3 covers 17 residues. The CDR3 spells CASSRRTGANSGNTIYF. CDR3 sequence (DNA): TGTGCCAGCAGCCGGAGGACAGGGGCCAACTCTGGAAACACCATATATTTT.

The chain employs TRBV6-6 and TRBJ1-1; TRBD1 is a possible D gene (5 bases). This CDR3 has 15 amino acids. The germline V gene encodes CDR1 MNHNY and CDR2 SVGAGI (reference sequence). V was pared by 5 bases and J by 3 bases, with 16 bases between. This chain's CDR3 is CASSGAGGRDTEAFF. CDR3 nucleotide sequence: TGTGCCAGCAGTGGAGCGGGGGGGAGGGACACTGAAGCTTTCTTT.

The chain uses TRBV6-5 and TRBJ2-7, with 9 bases matching TRBD1. V trimming: 7 bases; J trimming: 0 bases; junction bases outside the gene matches: 7. The CDR3 sequence is 15 residues long. CDR1 and CDR2 (germline): MNHEY, SVGAGI. CDR3 sequence: CASTSTGGPSYEQYF. CDR3 nucleotide sequence: TGTGCCAGCACCTCGACAGGGGGGCCCTCCTACGAGCAGTACTTC.

This clone was observed once. The chain carries TRBV19 and TRBJ1-5, with 11 bases matching TRBD1. CDR1 is LNHDA and CDR2 is SQIVND in the germline V gene (reference sequence). J was trimmed by 0 bases and V by 6 bases; bases with no gene match: 10. The CDR3 extends over 18 amino acids. CDR3 nucleotide sequence: TGTGCCAGTAGCGGGGGACAGGGGGTGACCTATAGCAATCAGCCCCAGCATTTT. Protein product: CASSGGQGVTYSNQPQHF.

There are a few counts of this clone. The chain carries TRBV6-5 and TRBJ1-2; TRBD1 aligns across 8 bases. In germline, CDR1 is MNHEY, CDR2 SVGAGI. With V trimmed by 10 bases and J by 4 bases, 2 bases remained unmatched. This CDR3 spans 11 amino acids. In DNA form, the CDR3 reads TGTGCCACCGGACAGGGCTATGGCTACACCTTC. This gives the protein CATGQGYGYTF.

The chain links TRBV6-5 to TRBJ1-6, with D perhaps matching TRBD1 (6 bases). The CDR3 length is 14 residues. Germline-derived CDR1 and CDR2 are MNHEY and SVGAGI. Trimming removed 6 bases at V and 4 bases at J, with 10 bases between. CDR3 nucleotides: TGTGCCAGCAGGCCAGGGGAATATAATTCACCCCTCCACTTT. Translated: CASRPGEYNSPLHF.

V and J are TRBV5-4 and TRBJ2-2; TRBD2 aligns across 11 bases. CDR1 is SGHNT and CDR2 is YYREEE in the germline V gene (reference sequence). The CDR3 totals 17 residues. With 3 bases clipped from V and 3 bases from J, the junction kept 7 bases outside the gene matches. CDR3 nucleotide sequence: TGTGCCAGCAGCTCAATACTAGCGGGGGACGACACCGGGGAGCTGTTTTTT. This translates into CASSSILAGDDTGELFF.

This clone was seen only once. This chain connects TRBV7-2 to TRBJ1-1, with a tentative D call TRBD1 (5 bases). The length of the CDR3 is 14 residues. Germline V lookup: CDR1 SGHTA, CDR2 FQGNSA. The ends were cut back, 1 base at V and 4 bases at J, with 10 bases in the middle. The CDR3: CASSLEGRSTEAFF. The CDR3 nucleotides read TGTGCCAGCAGCTTAGAGGGGCGCTCCACTGAAGCTTTCTTT. The full variable domain, with the rest looked up from reference TRBV7-2 and TRBJ1-1, is GAGVSQSPSNKVTEKGKDVELRCDPISGHTALYWYRQSLGQGLEFLIYFQGNSAPDKSGLPSDRFSAERTGGSVSTLTIQRTQQEDSAVYLCASSLEGRSTEAFFGQGTRLTVV.

This clone was recorded once. The gene calls are TRBV5-1 and TRBJ2-2, with a possible D match to TRBD2 (5 bases). Germline CDR1 SGHRS, CDR2 YFSETQ. CDR3 size: 15 residues. V was trimmed by 0 bases and J by 2 bases, leaving 8 bases between them. Written as DNA, the CDR3 is TGCGCCAGCAGCTTGGTTCGGGGAAACACCGGGGAGCTGTTTTTT. Translating gives CASSLVRGNTGELFF.

J is TRBJ2-2 and V is TRBV5-1, with D tentatively TRBD1 (6 bases). Trimming shortened V by 4 bases and J by 5 bases, and 21 bases separated the two germline ends. The germline V gene has CDR1 SGHRS and CDR2 YFSETQ. This CDR3 is built from 17 residues. CDR3 sequence (DNA): TGCGCCAGCAGCCTCATACCGGACTTTAGGGGGACCGGGGAGCTGTTTTTT. This sequence encodes CASSLIPDFRGTGELFF.

This sequence joins TRBV6-6 and TRBJ1-2; TRBD1 agrees at 10 bases. V was clipped by 6 bases and J by 7 bases; unmatched bases: 8. Germline CDR1 MNHNY, CDR2 SVGAGI (reference sequence). The CDR3 contains 14 residues. Here the CDR3 reads CASSYDRGLAGYTF. The DNA for the CDR3 is TGTGCCAGCAGCTATGACAGGGGGCTGGCTGGCTACACCTTC.

The rearrangement links TRBV20-1 to TRBJ1-5; a weak D match, TRBD1 (6 bases). CDR1 and CDR2 from the germline V gene are DFQATT and SNEGSKA (reference sequence). The CDR3 covers 13 residues. V dropped 3 bases and J dropped 4 bases, with 10 bases sitting between them. Here the CDR3 reads CSASARGNQPQHF. CDR3 DNA: TGCAGTGCTAGTGCCAGGGGTAATCAGCCCCAGCATTTT.

This chain uses TRBV6-4 with TRBJ1-2; 7 positions agree with TRBD1. Germline V lookup: CDR1 MRHNA, CDR2 SNTAGT. This CDR3 spans 15 amino acids. V lost 0 bases, J lost 5 bases, and 6 bases stayed unmatched. DNA of the CDR3: TGTGCCAGCAGTGACTCAACCACAGGGGTTTATGGCTACACCTTC. Protein: CASSDSTTGVYGYTF.

The chain uses TRBV19 and TRBJ1-5; maybe TRBD1 (5 bases). V gave up 9 bases and J gave up 3 bases, with 15 bases separating them. This CDR3 comprises 14 residues. CDR1 LNHDA and CDR2 SQIVND come from the germline V gene (reference sequence). The CDR3 is CASVTGGSNQPQHF. The CDR3 DNA reads as TGTGCCAGCGTTACCGGGGGGTCCAATCAGCCCCAGCATTTT.

This chain joins TRBV6-5 and TRBJ1-4, with 11 bases lining up with TRBD1. CDR3 length: 16 amino acids. Germline V gene sequence: CDR1 MNHEY, CDR2 SVGAGI. After removal of 0 bases from V and 8 bases from J, the junction contained 5 bases not matched to a gene. The CDR3 here is CASSYSTDRGLEKLFF. The CDR3 coding sequence is TGTGCCAGCAGTTACTCGACGGACAGGGGGCTCGAAAAACTGTTTTTT.

The chain uses TRBV6-5 and TRBJ2-5; possible D gene TRBD2, 6 bases. This CDR3 region has 15 residues. Germline lookup yields CDR1 MNHEY and CDR2 SVGAGI. Between the trimmed V and J ends, which lost 4 bases and 7 bases, there was a span of 19 bases. The CDR3 protein is CASSSPGTAGRTQYF. CDR3 sequence (DNA): TGTGCCAGCAGTTCCCCCGGGACCGCGGGGAGGACCCAGTACTTC.

This chain links TRBV18 with TRBJ2-3; TRBD1 matches at 7 bases. Germline V gene lookup returns CDR1 KGHSH and CDR2 LQKENI. With 3 bases clipped from V and 3 bases from J, the junction kept 3 bases outside the gene matches. The CDR3 contains 14 residues. The CDR3 is CASSPGQITDTQYF. The CDR3 region has the DNA TGTGCCAGCTCACCGGGACAGATTACAGATACGCAGTATTTT. The full variable domain, its missing parts supplied by reference TRBV18 and TRBJ2-3, is NAGVMQNPRHLVRRRGQEARLRCSPMKGHSHVYWYRQLPEEGLKFMVYLQKENIIDESGMPKERFSAEFPKEGPSILRIQQVVRGDSAAYFCASSPGQITDTQYFGPGTRLTVL.

The chain carries TRBV19 and TRBJ1-1; 9 bases line up with TRBD1. V shed 8 bases, J shed 4 bases, and the junction held 8 bases outside the gene matches. Germline CDR1 reads LNHDA; CDR2 reads SQIVND (reference sequence). The CDR3 is 14 residues long. This CDR3 is CASSRDREGTEAFF. DNA for the CDR3: TGTGCCAGTTCTCGGGACAGGGAGGGCACTGAAGCTTTCTTT.

CDR3 DNA: TGTGCCAGTAAATTAGGGGGGGACACCGGGGAGCTGTTTTTT. Translated: CASKLGGDTGELFF. This sequence joins TRBV2 and TRBJ2-2; a possible D gene is TRBD2 (7 bases). The CDR3 is made up of 14 amino acids. Per the germline V gene, CDR1 is SNHLY and CDR2 is FYNNEI. With 9 bases removed from V and 3 bases from J, the gap between germline ends came to 14 bases.

Written as DNA, the CDR3 is TGTGCCAGCAGCCAAGGGCATAGCAATCAGCCCCAGCATTTT. Translation gives CASSQGHSNQPQHF. The chain joins TRBV3-1 (or the pseudogene TRBV3-2) to TRBJ1-5, with D hard to call. Trimming removed 1 base from V and 0 bases from J, with 4 bases in between. This CDR3 is built from 14 residues. CDR1 is LGHDT and CDR2 is YNNKEL in the germline V gene (reference sequence).

V is TRBV18 and J is TRBJ2-7; D uncertain. Per the germline V gene, CDR1 is KGHSH and CDR2 is LQKENI. The CDR3 loop spans 14 amino acids. V lost 1 base and J 4 bases, leaving 11 bases between the germline ends. CDR3 in amino acids: CASSPRDTRYEQYF. The CDR3, as DNA: TGTGCCAGCTCACCACGTGACACGAGATACGAGCAGTACTTC.

This sequence joins TRBV12-3 or TRBV12-4 and TRBJ1-1; a weak D match, TRBD1 (6 bases). V lost 6 bases and J 0 bases, leaving 8 bases between the germline ends. This CDR3 is built from 13 residues. The CDR3 DNA reads as TGTGCCAGCAGACGACAGGTGAACACTGAAGCTTTCTTT. Protein: CASRRQVNTEAFF.